This T cell receptor (beta chain) was sequenced for a study of Ad26.COV2.S vaccination and SARS-CoV-2 variants. Overall study findings and caveats: Breadth of non-spike TCRs did not differ between vaccinees and placebo recipients. Measures of TCR breadth and depth may have fallen short of total T cell responses.

Indicated treatment: approximately 18 received Ad26.COV2.S at low or high dose, single or two shots; a few received placebo; per-sample allocation not given. The samples were gathered on day 63 after the first injection of vaccine or placebo. Boston supplied an adult donor aged 18-55 years. CDR3 length: 16 amino acids. In germline, CDR1 is SGDLS, CDR2 YYNGEE. V gave up 7 bases and J gave up 7 bases, with 23 bases separating them. As concerns this clone: Its antigen is as yet unknown.

Produced via immunoSEQ multiplex PCR; TCRdb's table is partial and in-frame only. Among around 300,000 clones listed, about 88% were seen once. The source is a person between 18 and 65 years old who received the Ad26.COV2.S COVID-19 vaccine or a placebo. The chain links TRBV9 to TRBJ1-4, with D possibly TRBD1 on 6 matching bases. The sample was peripheral blood, taken in a trial of Ad26.COV2.S vaccine versus placebo. CDR3 in DNA: TGTGCCAGCTCCCTTAGAGGGAGGGGGGAGCCTGAAAAACTGTTTTTT. Its protein is CASSLRGRGEPEKLFF.